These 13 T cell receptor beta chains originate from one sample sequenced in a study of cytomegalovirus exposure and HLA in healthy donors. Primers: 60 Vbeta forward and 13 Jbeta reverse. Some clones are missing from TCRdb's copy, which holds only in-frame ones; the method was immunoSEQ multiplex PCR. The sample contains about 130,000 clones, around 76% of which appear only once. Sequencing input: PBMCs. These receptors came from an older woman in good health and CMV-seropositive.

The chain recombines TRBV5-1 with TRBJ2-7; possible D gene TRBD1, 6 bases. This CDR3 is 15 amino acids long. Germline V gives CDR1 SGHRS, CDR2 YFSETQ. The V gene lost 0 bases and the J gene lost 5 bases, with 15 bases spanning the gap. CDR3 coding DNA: TGCGCCAGCAGCTTGGGGCCCAGGGGTTCTGACGAGCAGTACTTC. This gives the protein CASSLGPRGSDEQYF.

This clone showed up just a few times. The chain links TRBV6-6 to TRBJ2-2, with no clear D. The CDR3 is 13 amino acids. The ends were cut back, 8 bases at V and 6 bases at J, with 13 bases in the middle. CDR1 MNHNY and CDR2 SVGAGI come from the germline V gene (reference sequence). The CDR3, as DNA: TGTGCCAGCCAGTTAAGAGAGGCCGGGGAGCTGTTTTTT. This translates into CASQLREAGELFF.

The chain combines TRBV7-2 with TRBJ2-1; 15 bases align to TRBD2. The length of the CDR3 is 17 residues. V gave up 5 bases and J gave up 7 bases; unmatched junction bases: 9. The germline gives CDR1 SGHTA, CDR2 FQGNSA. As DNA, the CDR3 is TGTGCCAGCAGCCGAAGACACGGACTAGCGGGGGGGAATGAGCAGTTCTTC. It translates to CASSRRHGLAGGNEQFF.

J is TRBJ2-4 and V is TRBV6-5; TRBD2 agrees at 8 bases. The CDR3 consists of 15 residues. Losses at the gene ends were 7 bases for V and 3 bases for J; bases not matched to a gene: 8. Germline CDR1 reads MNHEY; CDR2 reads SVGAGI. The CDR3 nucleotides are TGTGCCAGCACCCCCAGCCGGGGGGGCAAAAACATTCAGTACTTC. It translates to CASTPSRGGKNIQYF.

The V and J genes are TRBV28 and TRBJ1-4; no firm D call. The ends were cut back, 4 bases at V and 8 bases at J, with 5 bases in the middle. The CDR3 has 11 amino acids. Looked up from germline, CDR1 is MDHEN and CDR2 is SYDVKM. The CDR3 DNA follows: TGTGCCAGCAGTTACAGAGAAAAACTGTTTTTT. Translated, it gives CASSYREKLFF.

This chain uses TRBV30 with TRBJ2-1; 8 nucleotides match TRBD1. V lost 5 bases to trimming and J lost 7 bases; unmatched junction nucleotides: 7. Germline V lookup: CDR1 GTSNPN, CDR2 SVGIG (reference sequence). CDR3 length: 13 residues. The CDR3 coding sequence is TGTGCCTGGGGACAGGGAACGACAAATGAGCAGTTCTTC. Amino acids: CAWGQGTTNEQFF.

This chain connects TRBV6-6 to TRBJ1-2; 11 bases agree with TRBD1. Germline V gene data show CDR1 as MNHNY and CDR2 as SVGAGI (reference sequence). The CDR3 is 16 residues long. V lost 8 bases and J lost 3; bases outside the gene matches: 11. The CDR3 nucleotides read TGTGCCAGCGTTCCTTCCGGGACAGGGGGGTACTATGGCTACACCTTC. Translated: CASVPSGTGGYYGYTF.

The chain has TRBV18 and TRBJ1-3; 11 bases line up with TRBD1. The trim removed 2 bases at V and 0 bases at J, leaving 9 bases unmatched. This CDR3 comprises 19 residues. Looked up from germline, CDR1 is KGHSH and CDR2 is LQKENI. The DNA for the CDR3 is TGTGCCAGCTCACCAACTGGGACAGGGGGACTTAGCTCTGGAAACACCATATATTTT. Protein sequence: CASSPTGTGGLSSGNTIYF.

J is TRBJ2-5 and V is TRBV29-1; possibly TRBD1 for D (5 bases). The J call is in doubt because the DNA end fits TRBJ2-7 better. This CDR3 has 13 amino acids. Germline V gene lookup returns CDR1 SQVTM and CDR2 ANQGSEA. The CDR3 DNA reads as TGCAGCGTGTCAGGGTCGCCTACCTACGAGCAGTACTTC. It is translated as CSVSGSPTYEQYF.

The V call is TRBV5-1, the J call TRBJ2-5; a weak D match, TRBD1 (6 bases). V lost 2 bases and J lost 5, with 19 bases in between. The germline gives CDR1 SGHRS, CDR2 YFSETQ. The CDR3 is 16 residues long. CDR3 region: CASSFGTGRGQETQYF. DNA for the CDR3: TGCGCCAGCAGCTTTGGAACAGGGCGAGGGCAGGAGACCCAGTACTTC.

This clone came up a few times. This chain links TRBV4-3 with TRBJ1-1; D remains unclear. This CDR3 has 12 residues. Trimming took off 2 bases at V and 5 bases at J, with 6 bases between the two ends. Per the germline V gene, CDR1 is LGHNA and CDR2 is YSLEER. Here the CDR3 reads CASSQIGTEAFF. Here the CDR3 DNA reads TGCGCCAGCAGCCAAATCGGGACTGAAGCTTTCTTT.

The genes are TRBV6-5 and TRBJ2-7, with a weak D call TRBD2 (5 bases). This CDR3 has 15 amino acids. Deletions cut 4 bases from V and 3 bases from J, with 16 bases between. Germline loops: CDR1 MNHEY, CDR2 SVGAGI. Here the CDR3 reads CASSSQATGNYEQYF. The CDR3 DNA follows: TGTGCCAGCAGTTCGCAAGCTACGGGGAACTACGAGCAGTACTTC.

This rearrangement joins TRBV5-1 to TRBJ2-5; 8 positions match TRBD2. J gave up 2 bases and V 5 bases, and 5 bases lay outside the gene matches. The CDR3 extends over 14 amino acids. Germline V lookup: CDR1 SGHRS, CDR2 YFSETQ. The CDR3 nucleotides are TGCGCCAGCAGTACGGGACTAGTGCAAGAGACCCAGTACTTC. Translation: CASSTGLVQETQYF. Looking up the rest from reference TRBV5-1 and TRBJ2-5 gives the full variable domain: KAGVTQTPRYLIKTRGQQVTLSCSPISGHRSVSWYQQTPGQGLQFLFEYFSETQRNKGNFPGRFSGRQFSNSRSEMNVSTLELGDSALYLCASSTGLVQETQYFGPGTRLLVL.